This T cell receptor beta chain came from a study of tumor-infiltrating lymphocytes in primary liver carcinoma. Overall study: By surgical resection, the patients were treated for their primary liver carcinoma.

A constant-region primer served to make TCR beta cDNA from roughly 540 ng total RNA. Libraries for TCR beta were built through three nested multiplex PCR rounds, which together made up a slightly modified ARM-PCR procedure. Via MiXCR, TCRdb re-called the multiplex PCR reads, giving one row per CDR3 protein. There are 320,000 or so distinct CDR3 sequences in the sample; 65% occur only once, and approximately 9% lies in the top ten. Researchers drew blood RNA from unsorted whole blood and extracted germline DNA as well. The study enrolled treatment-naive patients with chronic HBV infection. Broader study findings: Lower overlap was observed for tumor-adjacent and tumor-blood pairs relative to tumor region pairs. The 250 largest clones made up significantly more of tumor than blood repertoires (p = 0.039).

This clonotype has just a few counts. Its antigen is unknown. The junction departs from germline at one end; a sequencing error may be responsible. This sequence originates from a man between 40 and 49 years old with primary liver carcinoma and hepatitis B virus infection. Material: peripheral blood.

The CDR3 DNA reads as TGTGCCAGTAGCTTCGGGGACGGCTGGACTGAAGCTTTCTTT. Translating gives CASSFGDGWTEAFF. The rearrangement links TRBV5-5 to TRBJ1-1; possibly TRBD1 for D (5 bases). From germline, CDR1 is SGHKS and CDR2 YYEKEE (reference sequence). The CDR3 is made up of 14 amino acids.